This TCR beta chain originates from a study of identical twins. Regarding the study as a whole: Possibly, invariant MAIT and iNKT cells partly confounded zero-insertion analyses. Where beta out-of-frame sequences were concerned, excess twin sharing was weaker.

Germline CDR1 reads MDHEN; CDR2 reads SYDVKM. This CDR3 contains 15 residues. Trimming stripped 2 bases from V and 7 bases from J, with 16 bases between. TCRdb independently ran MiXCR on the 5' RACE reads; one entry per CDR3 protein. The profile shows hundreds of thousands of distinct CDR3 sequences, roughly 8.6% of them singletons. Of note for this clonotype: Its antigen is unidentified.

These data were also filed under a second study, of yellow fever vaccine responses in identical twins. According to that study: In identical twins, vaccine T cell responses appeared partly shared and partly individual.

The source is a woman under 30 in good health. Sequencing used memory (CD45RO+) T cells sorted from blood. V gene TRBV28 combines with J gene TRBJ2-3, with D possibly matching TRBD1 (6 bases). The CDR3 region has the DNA TGTGCCAGCAGTTTAAAGGGGGTGTTGTGGAATACGCAGTATTTT. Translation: CASSLKGVLWNTQYF.